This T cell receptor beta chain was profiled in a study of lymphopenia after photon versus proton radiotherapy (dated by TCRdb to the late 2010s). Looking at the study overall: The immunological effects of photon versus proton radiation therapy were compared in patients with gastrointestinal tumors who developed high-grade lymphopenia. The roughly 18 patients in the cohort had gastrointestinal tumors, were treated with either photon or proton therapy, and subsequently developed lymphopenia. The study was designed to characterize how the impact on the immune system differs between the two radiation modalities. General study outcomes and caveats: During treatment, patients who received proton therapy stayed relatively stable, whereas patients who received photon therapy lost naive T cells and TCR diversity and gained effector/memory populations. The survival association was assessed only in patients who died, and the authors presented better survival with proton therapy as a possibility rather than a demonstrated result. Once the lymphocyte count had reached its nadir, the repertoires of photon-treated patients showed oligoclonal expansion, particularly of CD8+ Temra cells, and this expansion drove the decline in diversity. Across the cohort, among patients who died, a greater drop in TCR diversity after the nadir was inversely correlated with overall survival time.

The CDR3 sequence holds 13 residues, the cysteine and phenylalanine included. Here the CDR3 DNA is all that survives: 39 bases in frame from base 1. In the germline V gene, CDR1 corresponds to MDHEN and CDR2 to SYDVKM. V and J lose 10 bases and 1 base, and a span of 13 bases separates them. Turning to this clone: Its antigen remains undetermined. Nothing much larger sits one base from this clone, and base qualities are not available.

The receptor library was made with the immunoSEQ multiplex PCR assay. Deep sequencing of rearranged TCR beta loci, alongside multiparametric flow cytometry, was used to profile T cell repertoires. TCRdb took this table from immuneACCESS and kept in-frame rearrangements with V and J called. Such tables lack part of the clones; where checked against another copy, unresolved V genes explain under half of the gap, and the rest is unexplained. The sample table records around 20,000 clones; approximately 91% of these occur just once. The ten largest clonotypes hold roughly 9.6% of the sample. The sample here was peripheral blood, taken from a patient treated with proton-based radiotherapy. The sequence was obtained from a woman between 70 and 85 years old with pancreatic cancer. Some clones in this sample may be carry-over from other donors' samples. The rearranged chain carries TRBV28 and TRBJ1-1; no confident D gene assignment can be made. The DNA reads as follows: TGTGCCATCACAAGGGTGCGGAACACTGAAGCTTTCTTT. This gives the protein CAITRVRNTEAFF.